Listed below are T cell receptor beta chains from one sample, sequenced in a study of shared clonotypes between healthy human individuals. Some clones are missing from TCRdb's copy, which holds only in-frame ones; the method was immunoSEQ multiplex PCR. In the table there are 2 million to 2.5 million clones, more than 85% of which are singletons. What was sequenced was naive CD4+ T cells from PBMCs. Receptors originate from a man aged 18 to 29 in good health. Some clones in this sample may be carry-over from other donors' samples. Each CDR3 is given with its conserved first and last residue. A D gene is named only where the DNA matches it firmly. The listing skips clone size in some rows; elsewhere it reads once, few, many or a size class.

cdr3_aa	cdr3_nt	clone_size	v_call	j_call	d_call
CASSLRLAGDNEQFF	TGTGCCAGCAGCTTACGGCTAGCGGGGGACAATGAGCAGTTCTTC	.	TRBV7-9	TRBJ2-1	TRBD2
CASSSMQGPDTQYF	TGTGCCAGCAGTTCCATGCAGGGGCCAGATACGCAGTATTTT	.	TRBV6-6	TRBJ2-3	.
CASSLGPGLPTDTQYF	TGTGCCAGCAGCCTGGGCCCGGGACTCCCCACAGATACGCAGTATTTT	.	TRBV14	TRBJ2-3	.
CARSGRLAGSRPDYNEQFF	TGTGCCAGAAGCGGACGACTAGCGGGATCAAGACCGGACTACAATGAGCAGTTCTTC	.	TRBV5-3	TRBJ2-1	TRBD2
CASSPAENEQFF	TGTGCCAGCTCACCCGCTGAAAATGAGCAGTTCTTC	.	TRBV2	TRBJ2-1	.
CASSPQQGPYEQYF	TGTGCCAGCAGCCCACAACAGGGTCCCTACGAGCAGTACTTC	.	TRBV9	TRBJ2-7	.
CASSLARRDPSSGANVLTF	TGCGCCAGCAGCTTGGCCCGGAGGGACCCAAGCTCTGGGGCCAACGTCCTGACTTTC	.	TRBV5-1	TRBJ2-6	.
CASSYSRANYGYTF	TGTGCCAGCAGTTACTCTCGGGCCAACTATGGCTACACCTTC	.	TRBV6-5	TRBJ1-2	.
CASSWEGDTKYEKLFF	TGCGCCAGCAGCTGGGAGGGGGACACCAAATATGAAAAACTGTTTTTT	.	TRBV5-1	TRBJ1-4	.
CASSSEGPQHF	TGTGCCAGCAGCTCAGAGGGGCCCCAGCATTTT	few	TRBV7-9	TRBJ1-5	.
CASSLGLYNEQFF	TGTGCCAGCAGCCTTGGATTATACAATGAGCAGTTCTTC	.	TRBV11-3	TRBJ2-1	.
CASSAQGASYEQYF	TGCGCCAGCAGCGCACAGGGGGCCTCCTACGAGCAGTACTTC	.	TRBV23-1	TRBJ2-7	TRBD1
CASSLGGTPKNEQFF	TGCGCCAGCAGCTTGGGAGGGACACCCAAAAATGAGCAGTTCTTC	.	TRBV5-1	TRBJ2-1	.
CPPRELPRYEQYF	TGCCCGCCAAGGGAGCTCCCTCGGTACGAGCAGTACTTC	.	TRBV28	TRBJ2-7	.
CASSVLSGGYGYTF	TGTGCCAGCAGCGTCTTGTCAGGAGGGTATGGCTACACCTTC	once	TRBV9	TRBJ1-2	.
CASSLAQGRNEQFF	TGTGCCAGCAGTTTAGCCCAGGGAAGGAATGAGCAGTTCTTC	.	TRBV28	TRBJ2-1	.
CASSLGLALIETQYF	TGTGCCAGCAGCTTAGGACTAGCCCTCATAGAGACCCAGTACTTC	once	TRBV14	TRBJ2-5	TRBD2
CASSLGGGRARQPQHF	TGTGCCAGCAGCCTGGGGGGCGGAAGAGCGAGGCAGCCCCAGCATTTT	.	TRBV27	TRBJ1-5	.
CASSLDRAYGYTF	TGCGCCAGCAGCCTGGACAGGGCCTATGGCTACACCTTC	.	TRBV5-1	TRBJ1-2	TRBD1
CATSRVGQGSSYEQYF	TGTGCCACCAGCAGAGTAGGACAGGGGAGCTCCTACGAGCAGTACTTC	.	TRBV15	TRBJ2-7	TRBD1
CASSSPGDYNEQFF	TGTGCCAGCAGCTCTCCCGGGGATTACAATGAGCAGTTCTTC	.	TRBV5-4	TRBJ2-1	.
CASSLPGRRQYF	TGTGCCAGCAGCTTACCGGGACGACGGCAGTATTTT	.	TRBV7-6	TRBJ2-3	.
CASSLVAGQSEQYF	TGTGCCAGCAGCTTAGTGGCAGGACAGTCCGAGCAGTACTTC	.	TRBV7-8	TRBJ2-7	.
CASTWTGEAFF	TGTGCCAGCACCTGGACAGGGGAAGCTTTCTTT	.	TRBV28	TRBJ1-1	TRBD1
CASSPRGSYEQYF	TGTGCCAGCTCACCACGAGGTTCCTACGAGCAGTACTTC	.	TRBV18	TRBJ2-7	.
CASTRDSPQETQYF	TGTGCCAGCACCCGGGACTCTCCCCAAGAGACCCAGTACTTC	.	TRBV2	TRBJ2-5	.
CASSKAPQETQYF	TGCGCCAGCAGTAAGGCACCCCAAGAGACCCAGTACTTC	.	TRBV4-1	TRBJ2-5	.
CASNGGSYQPQHF	TGTGCCTCTAATGGCGGGAGTTATCAGCCCCAGCATTTT	.	TRBV19	TRBJ1-5	.